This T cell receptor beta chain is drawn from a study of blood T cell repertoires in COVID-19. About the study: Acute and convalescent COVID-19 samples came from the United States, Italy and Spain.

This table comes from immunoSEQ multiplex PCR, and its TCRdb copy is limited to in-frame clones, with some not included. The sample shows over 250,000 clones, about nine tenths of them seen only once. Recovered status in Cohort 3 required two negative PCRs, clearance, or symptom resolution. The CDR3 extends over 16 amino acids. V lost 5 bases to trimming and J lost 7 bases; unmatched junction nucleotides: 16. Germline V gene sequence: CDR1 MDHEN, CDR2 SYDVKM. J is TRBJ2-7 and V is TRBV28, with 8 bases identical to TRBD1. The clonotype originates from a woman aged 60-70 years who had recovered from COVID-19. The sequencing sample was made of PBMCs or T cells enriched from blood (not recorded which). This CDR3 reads CASSTTGTGGTEEQYF. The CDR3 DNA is TGTGCCAGCAGTACTACCGGGACAGGTGGAACGGAGGAGCAGTACTTC.